The 19 T cell receptor beta chains below were found in one sample sequenced in a study of blood T cell repertoires in COVID-19. Some clones are missing from TCRdb's copy, which holds only in-frame ones; the method was immunoSEQ multiplex PCR. The table has around 81,000 clones, nearly 90% seen once. What was sequenced was peripheral blood. The source of these receptors is a man between 65 and 80 years old with acute or convalescent COVID-19.

In regard to this clone: The identical CDR3 is also encoded by other nucleotide sequences in the sample. The rearrangement links TRBV11-2 to TRBJ2-7; the match to TRBD2 covers 11 bases. Germline V gives CDR1 SGHAT, CDR2 FQNNGV. The CDR3 consists of 13 residues. Losses at the gene ends were 1 base for V and 7 bases for J; bases not matched to a gene: 0. DNA for the CDR3: TGTGCCAGCAGCTTAGGACTAGCGGGGGAGCAGTACTTC. Its translation is CASSLGLAGEQYF. Full variable domain (outside the CDR3, taken from reference TRBV11-2 and TRBJ2-7): EAGVAQSPRYKIIEKRQSVAFWCNPISGHATLYWYQQILGQGPKLLIQFQNNGVVDDSQLPKDRFSAERLKGVDSTLKIQPAKLEDSAVYLCASSLGLAGEQYFGPGTRLTVT.

This chain joins TRBV7-9 and TRBJ2-4; 13 positions match TRBD2. From germline, CDR1 is SEHNR and CDR2 FQNEAQ (reference sequence). V trimming: 6 bases; J trimming: 6 bases; junction bases outside the gene matches: 8. The CDR3 sequence is 16 residues long. CDR3 DNA: TGTGCCAGCAGGGGAGGGACTAGCGGGAACGGAAACATTCAGTACTTC. It is translated as CASRGGTSGNGNIQYF.

V and J are TRBV9 and TRBJ2-1, with D unresolved. The CDR3 covers 17 residues. V was clipped by 0 bases and J by 9 bases, with 22 bases between them. CDR1 SGDLS and CDR2 YYNGEE come from the germline V gene. The CDR3 sequence: CASSVAYDPAPTGEQFF. The CDR3 DNA reads as TGTGCCAGCAGCGTAGCTTACGACCCCGCCCCGACGGGTGAGCAGTTCTTC.

The rearrangement uses TRBV18 and TRBJ1-3, with TRBD1 matching over 7 bases. From germline, CDR1 is KGHSH and CDR2 LQKENI. The CDR3 consists of 15 residues. J gave up 0 bases and V 3 bases, and 2 bases lay outside the gene matches. CDR3 DNA sequence: TGTGCCAGCTCACCCGGGACAGTCTCTGGAAACACCATATATTTT. Protein product: CASSPGTVSGNTIYF.

The rearrangement joins TRBV27 to TRBJ2-1, with 9 bases aligning to TRBD2. Germline V lookup: CDR1 MNHEY, CDR2 SMNVEV (reference sequence). CDR3 length equals 19 residues. With 4 bases clipped from V and 1 base from J, the junction kept 14 bases outside the gene matches. CDR3 amino acids: CASSSRSLTSGGSYNEQFF. The CDR3, as DNA: TGTGCCAGCAGTTCCCGGAGCTTGACTAGCGGAGGGTCCTACAATGAGCAGTTCTTC.

This chain links TRBV12-3 or TRBV12-4 with TRBJ2-1, with D tentatively TRBD2 (6 bases). This CDR3 region has 13 residues. Between the trimmed V and J ends, which lost 6 bases and 4 bases, there was a span of 10 bases. CDR3 DNA: TGTGCCAGCAGCGCGGGGCGGTACAATGAGCAGTTCTTC. It translates to CASSAGRYNEQFF.

V gene TRBV7-8 combines with J gene TRBJ1-6; no clear D gene. The germline V and J ends were trimmed by 1 base and 11 bases, with 12 bases remaining between them. The CDR3 is 14 residues long. Per the germline V gene, CDR1 is SGHVS and CDR2 is FQNEAQ. CDR3 DNA: TGTGCCAGCAGCTTAGGGCAGGCTGGAACACCCCTCCACTTT. Residues: CASSLGQAGTPLHF.

The chain carries TRBV28 and TRBJ2-7, with 11 bases fitting TRBD1. CDR1 is MDHEN and CDR2 is SYDVKM in the germline V gene. The CDR3 extends over 14 amino acids. The V segment lost 7 bases and the J segment 8 bases; nucleotides outside the gene matches: 10. CDR3 protein: CASTPTGTGGKQYF. CDR3 DNA: TGTGCCAGCACCCCGACCGGGACAGGGGGAAAGCAGTACTTC.

The J gene is TRBJ1-6, the V gene TRBV27; unclear D gene. Germline V gene data show CDR1 as MNHEY and CDR2 as SMNVEV (reference sequence). Trimming shortened V by 6 bases and J by 2 bases, and 14 bases separated the two germline ends. The CDR3 contains 16 residues. The CDR3 DNA is TGTGCCAGCAGCCTAGCTGGGTCAGCCTATAATTCACCCCTCCACTTT. Translated, it gives CASSLAGSAYNSPLHF.

This clone has just one count. V gene TRBV5-1 combines with J gene TRBJ2-7; D perhaps matches TRBD2 (6 bases). V shed 3 bases and J shed 5 bases, with 18 bases lying between them. This CDR3 spans 15 amino acids. Germline values: CDR1 SGHRS, CDR2 YFSETQ. The DNA for the CDR3 is TGCGCCAGCAGCTCTGGTAACGGGGAGGCGGACGAGCAGTACTTC. Translated, it gives CASSSGNGEADEQYF.

The chain is built from TRBV30 and TRBJ2-3, with D possibly being TRBD1 (5 bases). Germline assignment: CDR1 GTSNPN and CDR2 SVGIG (reference sequence). Trimming shortened V by 4 bases and J by 1 base, and 15 bases separated the two germline ends. The CDR3 contains 15 residues. The CDR3 coding sequence is TGTGCCTGGACGCGTGGGGCGATCGGCACAGATACGCAGTATTTT. Protein product: CAWTRGAIGTDTQYF.

The chain has TRBV5-5 and TRBJ2-5; possibly TRBD1 for D (5 bases). The CDR3 spans 13 residues. Germline V lookup: CDR1 SGHKS, CDR2 YYEKEE (reference sequence). V dropped 2 bases and J dropped 9 bases, with 14 bases sitting between them. The CDR3, as DNA: TGTGCCAGCAGCTTACGCGGAGAAGGGGCCCAGTACTTC. Translated, it gives CASSLRGEGAQYF.

The V and J genes are TRBV12-2 and TRBJ1-1; the table gives TRBD1 as D, unverified against the DNA. TRBV12-2 corresponds to a pseudogene. The CDR3 is 14 residues long. Here the CDR3 reads CASRHGQGKAEAFF. CDR3 nucleotide sequence: TGTGCAAGTCGCCACGGACAGGGGAAGGCTGAAGCTTTCTTT.

The chain links TRBV25-1 to TRBJ2-7, with a weak D call TRBD1 (5 bases). Germline V lookup: CDR1 MGHDK, CDR2 SYGVNS. The CDR3 covers 13 residues. Trimming took 6 bases from V and 2 from J, leaving 11 bases between them. The CDR3 reads CASRGTGTYEQYF. CDR3 nucleotides: TGTGCCAGCAGAGGAACAGGAACCTACGAGCAGTACTTC.

This chain uses TRBV11-2 with TRBJ2-5; 7 bases match TRBD2. There are 15 residues in the CDR3. After removal of 0 bases from V and 2 bases from J, the junction contained 3 bases not matched to a gene. CDR1 SGHAT and CDR2 FQNNGV come from the germline V gene. CDR3 coding DNA: TGTGCCAGCAGCTTAGACGGGCGGGGGCAAGAGACCCAGTACTTC. The encoded protein is CASSLDGRGQETQYF.

The rearrangement links TRBV28 to TRBJ1-1, with D possibly being TRBD1 (5 bases). The CDR3 loop spans 14 amino acids. Germline V CDR1 and CDR2: MDHEN, SYDVKM. Trimming pared 9 bases from V and 1 base from J, leaving 15 bases between. The CDR3 protein is CASKVEGPNTEAFF. DNA for the CDR3: TGTGCCAGTAAGGTGGAGGGACCGAACACTGAAGCTTTCTTT.

The rearrangement links TRBV11-2 to TRBJ1-1, with 7 bases that match TRBD1. The germline gives CDR1 SGHAT, CDR2 FQNNGV. The CDR3 is 14 amino acids. With V trimmed by 5 bases and J by 6 bases, 9 bases remained unmatched. The CDR3 loop reads CASSPNTGAAEAFF. CDR3 sequence (DNA): TGTGCCAGCAGCCCTAACACAGGGGCCGCTGAAGCTTTCTTT.

The V call is TRBV6-5, the J call TRBJ1-2, with 7 bases aligning to TRBD1. CDR3 length: 15 amino acids. V shed 4 bases, J shed 0 bases, and the junction held 5 bases outside the gene matches. Germline V gene lookup returns CDR1 MNHEY and CDR2 SVGAGI. CDR3 residues: CASSLTGTANYGYTF. The CDR3 coding sequence is TGTGCCAGCAGTTTGACCGGGACAGCTAACTATGGCTACACCTTC.

The rearrangement joins TRBV28 to TRBJ2-4; TRBD1 agrees at 9 bases. Germline-derived CDR1 and CDR2 are MDHEN and SYDVKM. Trimming cost V 5 bases and J 3 bases; bases outside gene matches: 11. This CDR3 region has 17 residues. CDR3 sequence: CASSVTQGAMGKNIQYF. CDR3 DNA sequence: TGTGCCAGCAGTGTGACACAGGGGGCCATGGGCAAAAACATTCAGTACTTC.